The 25 T cell receptor beta chains given below trace back to one sample, sequenced in a study of blood T cell repertoires in COVID-19. Some clones are missing from TCRdb's copy, which holds only in-frame ones; the method was immunoSEQ multiplex PCR. The data contain 68,000 or so clones, 89% of them singletons. Sequencing input: peripheral blood. These receptor sequences come from a man between 45 and 60 years old with active COVID-19.

This clone is a singleton in its sample. In nucleotides, the CDR3 is TGTGCCAGCAGTTACTCTTCGGACACTGAAGCTTTCTTT. Protein: CASSYSSDTEAFF. The chain carries TRBV6-5 and TRBJ1-1; D gene unclear. Trimming took off 0 bases at V and 3 bases at J, with 5 bases between the two ends. Germline V gives CDR1 MNHEY, CDR2 SVGAGI. This CDR3 has 13 residues.

This sequence joins TRBV18 and TRBJ2-7, with a weak D call TRBD1 (5 bases). Trimming pared 3 bases from V and 6 bases from J, leaving 15 bases between. CDR1 is KGHSH and CDR2 is LQKENI in the germline V gene. This CDR3 is 14 amino acids long. CDR3 coding DNA: TGTGCCAGCTCACCCCAGGGTGCGTCTCGCGAGCAGTACTTC. Amino acids: CASSPQGASREQYF.

In its sample, this clone was seen a few times. The J gene is TRBJ2-2, the V gene TRBV11-2; TRBD1 aligns across 9 bases. Germline assignment: CDR1 SGHAT and CDR2 FQNNGV. The CDR3 covers 17 residues. After removal of 5 bases from V and 5 bases from J, the junction contained 12 bases not matched to a gene. The CDR3 loop is CASSHTLQGAGTGELFF. DNA for the CDR3: TGTGCCAGCAGCCACACCCTACAGGGGGCGGGAACCGGGGAGCTGTTTTTT.

The gene calls are TRBV6-1 and TRBJ2-7; possibly TRBD2 for D (5 bases). Germline V gene data show CDR1 as MNHNS and CDR2 as SASEGT. This CDR3 has 15 residues. Between the trimmed V and J ends, which lost 0 bases and 5 bases, there was a span of 14 bases. CDR3 loop: CASSEAHGGRNEQYF. DNA for the CDR3: TGTGCCAGCAGTGAAGCTCACGGAGGACGCAACGAGCAGTACTTC.

The chain recombines TRBV18 with TRBJ1-2, with 8 bases fitting TRBD1. CDR1 is KGHSH and CDR2 is LQKENI in the germline V gene. The CDR3 is 14 amino acids. The V gene end was trimmed by 5 bases and the J gene end by 6 bases; junction bases not matched to a gene: 8. Written as DNA, the CDR3 is TGTGCCAGCTCATCCTGGACAGGGTGGGATGGCTACACCTTC. It is translated as CASSSWTGWDGYTF.

The V call is TRBV7-6, the J call TRBJ2-1, with D tentatively TRBD2 (7 bases). Germline V CDR1 and CDR2: SGHVS, FNYEAQ. This CDR3 spans 18 amino acids. Trimming pared 4 bases from V and 0 bases from J, leaving 19 bases between. DNA for the CDR3: TGTGCCAGCAGCTCTAGGGGGGGAGCGACGAGCTCCTACAATGAGCAGTTCTTC. Protein product: CASSSRGGATSSYNEQFF.

The V call is TRBV4-1, the J call TRBJ2-2; no clear D. Germline CDR1 is MGHRA and CDR2 is YSYEKL. The CDR3 is 15 residues long. Trimming shortened V by 1 base and J by 0 bases, and 6 bases separated the two germline ends. The CDR3 nucleotides read TGCGCCAGCAGCCAAGCCGGTCCGAACACCGGGGAGCTGTTTTTT. This codes for CASSQAGPNTGELFF.

The chain joins TRBV6-5 to TRBJ1-6; the D gene is possibly TRBD1 (6 bases). V shed 4 bases and J shed 7 bases, with 17 bases lying between them. The V gene's germline CDR1 is MNHEY and CDR2 SVGAGI. This CDR3 has 16 amino acids. CDR3 residues: CASSFSGDGGNSPLHF. The CDR3 DNA reads TGTGCCAGCAGTTTTTCAGGGGATGGTGGGAATTCACCCCTCCACTTT.

This clone appeared a few times. The rearrangement uses TRBV19 and TRBJ2-1, with D possibly being TRBD1 (6 bases). CDR3 length: 13 residues. Germline V gene data show CDR1 as LNHDA and CDR2 as SQIVND (reference sequence). The germline V and J ends were trimmed by 3 bases and 10 bases, with 13 bases remaining between them. The CDR3 loop is CASSMSQTGEQFF. CDR3 nucleotide sequence: TGTGCCAGTAGTATGAGTCAGACAGGCGAGCAGTTCTTC.

This clone was recorded a few times. The V gene is TRBV7-2, the J gene TRBJ1-2, with D possibly being TRBD1 (6 bases). V gave up 3 bases and J gave up 5 bases, with 10 bases separating them. Looked up from germline, CDR1 is SGHTA and CDR2 is FQGNSA. CDR3 length equals 13 residues. The CDR3 region has the DNA TGTGCCAGCAGCTTTGGGACAAAGTATGGCTACACCTTC. This sequence encodes CASSFGTKYGYTF. Combining the CDR3 with reference TRBV7-2 and TRBJ1-2 gives the whole variable domain GAGVSQSPSNKVTEKGKDVELRCDPISGHTALYWYRQSLGQGLEFLIYFQGNSAPDKSGLPSDRFSAERTGGSVSTLTIQRTQQEDSAVYLCASSFGTKYGYTFGSGTRLTVV.

The chain is built from TRBV6-2 or TRBV6-3 and TRBJ2-1; 11 bases are a match to TRBD2. V was pared by 0 bases and J by 10 bases, with 17 bases of the junction left unmatched. Per germline, CDR1 MNHEY and CDR2 SVGEGT. The CDR3 has 19 amino acids. The chain's CDR3 is CASSYSAIAGGLGWLEQFF. For the CDR3, the DNA is TGTGCCAGCAGTTACTCGGCGATAGCGGGGGGGCTAGGATGGCTCGAGCAGTTCTTC.

This chain connects TRBV2 to TRBJ1-1; possibly TRBD1 for D (5 bases). Germline V lookup: CDR1 SNHLY, CDR2 FYNNEI. The V and J ends lost 3 bases and 3 bases respectively, with 11 bases between them. This CDR3 has 14 residues. CDR3 sequence reads: CASSEQGMHTEAFF. CDR3 coding DNA: TGTGCCAGCAGTGAGCAGGGCATGCACACTGAAGCTTTCTTT.

The rearrangement joins TRBV7-2 to TRBJ1-2; 7 bases are a match to TRBD1. The CDR3 length is 15 residues. V gave up 6 bases and J gave up 7 bases; unmatched junction bases: 14. Germline V gene lookup returns CDR1 SGHTA and CDR2 FQGNSA. Here the CDR3 DNA reads TGTGCCAGCAGATGGGGGACAGTAATAAGGGGTGGCTACACCTTC. This codes for CASRWGTVIRGGYTF.

This clone was recorded once. V is TRBV6-5 and J is TRBJ1-3; maybe TRBD1 (6 bases). The CDR3 sequence is 15 residues long. Per germline, CDR1 MNHEY and CDR2 SVGAGI. The germline V and J ends were trimmed by 7 bases and 0 bases, with 13 bases remaining between them. This CDR3 reads CASTPGGGSGNTIYF. The CDR3, as DNA: TGTGCCAGCACACCGGGAGGGGGCTCTGGAAACACCATATATTTT.

CDR3 in amino acids: CASSQITYRGRRDTQYF. CDR3 nucleotide sequence: TGCGCCAGCAGCCAGATTACCTACAGGGGGCGGAGAGATACGCAGTATTTT. V and J are TRBV4-3 and TRBJ2-3, with 9 positions matching TRBD1. J gave up 5 bases and V 3 bases, and 12 bases lay outside the gene matches. Per germline, CDR1 LGHNA and CDR2 YSLEER. This CDR3 region has 17 residues.

The chain uses TRBV7-3 and TRBJ2-5, with 8 positions matching TRBD2. The CDR3 totals 15 residues. V trimming: 4 bases; J trimming: 4 bases; junction bases outside the gene matches: 8. Germline V gene lookup returns CDR1 SGHTA and CDR2 FQGTGA. The CDR3 DNA reads TGTGCCAGCAGCTCCGCGGGGGGACTTTTAGAGACCCAGTACTTC. It translates to CASSSAGGLLETQYF.

This clone turned up a few times. V gene TRBV19 combines with J gene TRBJ1-4, with a tentative D call TRBD1 (5 bases). The V and J ends lost 6 bases and 6 bases respectively, with 11 bases between them. The CDR3 has 13 residues. Germline values: CDR1 LNHDA, CDR2 SQIVND (reference sequence). CDR3 amino acids: CASRLTVDEKLFF. The CDR3 DNA sequence: TGTGCCAGTAGGCTGACAGTGGATGAAAAACTGTTTTTT.

J is TRBJ2-1 and V is TRBV19, with TRBD1 matching 7 bases. Per germline, CDR1 LNHDA and CDR2 SQIVND (reference sequence). The V segment lost 4 bases and the J segment 4 bases; nucleotides outside the gene matches: 7. There are 15 residues in the CDR3. The CDR3, as DNA: TGTGCCAGTAGTAAACCGGGACAGAGATACAATGAGCAGTTCTTC. It is translated as CASSKPGQRYNEQFF.

Only a few counts were recorded for this clone. The V gene is TRBV16, the J gene TRBJ2-7; D is ambiguous. This CDR3 is built from 12 residues. Trimming cost V 4 bases and J 4 bases, with 8 bases left between them. Germline lookup yields CDR1 KGHSY and CDR2 FQNENV. The CDR3 spells CASSPNKYEQYF. In nucleotides, the CDR3 is TGTGCCAGCAGCCCCAACAAGTACGAGCAGTACTTC.

V and J are TRBV5-1 and TRBJ2-1; TRBD2 might be the D (6 bases). V gave up 4 bases and J gave up 7 bases, with 9 bases separating them. Germline CDR1 and CDR2: SGHRS and YFSETQ. There are 12 residues in the CDR3. The CDR3: CASSRDLNEQFF. The CDR3 DNA reads as TGCGCCAGCAGCCGGGACTTGAATGAGCAGTTCTTC.

The chain recombines TRBV5-6 with TRBJ1-5; the D gene is possibly TRBD1 (6 bases). Germline CDR1 is SGHDT and CDR2 is YYEEEE. The V and J ends lost 6 bases and 4 bases respectively, with 14 bases between them. This CDR3 has 14 residues. The CDR3 protein is CASTTTGRNQPQHF. CDR3 nucleotide sequence: TGTGCCAGCACCACGACAGGAAGAAATCAGCCCCAGCATTTT.

This clone was recorded a few times. The chain couples TRBV7-9 to TRBJ2-7, with TRBD1 matching 10 bases. From germline, CDR1 is SEHNR and CDR2 FQNEAQ (reference sequence). This CDR3 has 14 residues. With 5 bases clipped from V and 3 bases from J, the junction kept 4 bases outside the gene matches. CDR3 nucleotide sequence: TGTGCCAGCAGCGCAAGGACAGGGGGCTACGAGCAGTACTTC. Translation gives CASSARTGGYEQYF. Full variable domain (remainder filled in from reference TRBV7-9 and TRBJ2-7): DTGVSQNPRHKITKRGQNVTFRCDPISEHNRLYWYRQTLGQGPEFLTYFQNEAQLEKSRLLSDRFSAERPKGSFSTLEIQRTEQGDSAMYLCASSARTGGYEQYFGPGTRLTVT.

The chain couples TRBV5-6 to TRBJ2-7, with D perhaps TRBD2 (6 bases). There are 19 residues in the CDR3. Germline assignment: CDR1 SGHDT and CDR2 YYEEEE. V lost 0 bases and J 0 bases, leaving 22 bases between the germline ends. The CDR3 DNA follows: TGTGCCAGCAGCTTGGGATGGAAGGGCGCGGGGCCGTTCTCCTACGAGCAGTACTTC. Amino acids: CASSLGWKGAGPFSYEQYF.

The chain recombines TRBV19 with TRBJ1-2; tentative D call: TRBD1 (6 bases). The CDR3 spans 14 residues. The germline gives CDR1 LNHDA, CDR2 SQIVND (reference sequence). Between the trimmed V and J ends, which lost 2 bases and 7 bases, there was a span of 14 bases. The CDR3 spells CASSIQGFVGGYTF. CDR3 coding DNA: TGTGCCAGTAGTATACAGGGGTTCGTTGGTGGCTACACCTTC.

V usage is TRBV18 and J usage is TRBJ2-5; D may be TRBD1 (6 bases). The CDR3 runs to 13 residues. The germline V and J ends were trimmed by 4 bases and 0 bases, with 6 bases remaining between them. The germline CDR1 and CDR2 sequences are KGHSH and LQKENI. CDR3 coding DNA: TGTGCCAGCTCACGGACAGACCAAGAGACCCAGTACTTC. Its protein product is CASSRTDQETQYF.